These 20 T cell receptor beta chains originate from one sample sequenced in a study of blood T cell repertoires in COVID-19. The method was immunoSEQ multiplex PCR; TCRdb's version includes in-frame clones alone and lacks a portion of them. In the table there are fewer than 300,000 clones, approximately 90% of which are singletons. Sequencing input: peripheral blood. The receptors here all came from a woman aged 40 to 50 who had recovered from COVID-19.

This rearrangement joins TRBV30 to TRBJ2-5; TRBD1 is a possible D gene (5 bases). The germline V and J ends were trimmed by 5 bases and 7 bases, with 11 bases remaining between them. Germline V lookup: CDR1 GTSNPN, CDR2 SVGIG (reference sequence). CDR3 length: 11 residues. In DNA, the CDR3 is TGTGCCTGGGCCGGCCAGGGGACCCAGTACTTC. This gives the protein CAWAGQGTQYF.

The V gene is TRBV19, the J gene TRBJ1-2, with 10 bases that match TRBD1. CDR1 is LNHDA and CDR2 is SQIVND in the germline V gene (reference sequence). The CDR3 is 15 residues long. V shed 1 base, J shed 3 bases, and the junction held 2 bases outside the gene matches. CDR3 protein: CASSIGDRGHYGYTF. The CDR3 DNA is TGTGCCAGTAGTATAGGGGACAGGGGACACTATGGCTACACCTTC.

This chain connects TRBV9 to TRBJ1-5; D is possibly TRBD1 (5 bases). Germline V gene sequence: CDR1 SGDLS, CDR2 YYNGEE. The CDR3 loop spans 13 amino acids. V was trimmed by 1 base and J by 5 bases, leaving 7 bases between them. CDR3 coding DNA: TGTGCCAGCAGCGTATGGGGCGATCAGCCCCAGCATTTT. Translated: CASSVWGDQPQHF.

The rearrangement links TRBV5-6 to TRBJ2-5; TRBD2 matches 8 bases. The CDR3 covers 16 residues. Trimming cost V 4 bases and J 10 bases; bases outside gene matches: 18. Germline CDR1 SGHDT, CDR2 YYEEEE. The CDR3 region is CASSLGPGLHAGGQYF. DNA of the CDR3: TGTGCCAGCAGCCTGGGGCCAGGCCTTCATGCGGGGGGCCAGTACTTC.

The chain is built from TRBV27 and TRBJ2-3; tentatively, D is TRBD2 (7 bases). V dropped 5 bases and J dropped 10 bases, with 10 bases sitting between them. The length of the CDR3 is 11 residues. Per the germline V gene, CDR1 is MNHEY and CDR2 is SMNVEV (reference sequence). For the CDR3, the DNA is TGTGCCAGCAGTGGGGGGGGCCCGCAGTATTTT. Translation: CASSGGGPQYF.

The V and J genes are TRBV9 and TRBJ2-1, with 8 bases aligning to TRBD1. Looked up from germline, CDR1 is SGDLS and CDR2 is YYNGEE. This CDR3 has 15 amino acids. Trimming cost V 4 bases and J 7 bases; bases outside gene matches: 10. The CDR3 loop reads CASSLAGGWGNEQFF. The CDR3 DNA follows: TGTGCCAGCAGCCTGGCAGGGGGCTGGGGGAATGAGCAGTTCTTC.

V usage is TRBV30 and J usage is TRBJ2-2, with 7 bases fitting TRBD1. The CDR3 has 15 amino acids. CDR1 is GTSNPN, CDR2 SVGIG, per germline (reference sequence). The V gene end was trimmed by 3 bases and the J gene end by 0 bases; junction bases not matched to a gene: 4. The CDR3 loop is CAWRKGTANTGELFF. DNA of the CDR3: TGTGCCTGGAGGAAAGGGACAGCGAACACCGGGGAGCTGTTTTTT.

Written as DNA, the CDR3 is TGCGCCAGCAGCTTCGAAGGGGGGGGCCAAGAGACCCAGTACTTC. Its translation is CASSFEGGGQETQYF. J is TRBJ2-5 and V is TRBV5-1, with a weak D call TRBD2 (7 bases). Germline CDR1 reads SGHRS; CDR2 reads YFSETQ. CDR3 length: 15 residues. V dropped 2 bases and J dropped 1 base, with 12 bases sitting between them.

V usage is TRBV6-2 or TRBV6-3 and J usage is TRBJ2-7, with 11 bases identical to TRBD2. Trimming removed 2 bases from V and 8 bases from J; junction bases left unmatched: 5. The CDR3 sequence is 14 residues long. The germline V gene encodes CDR1 MNHEY and CDR2 SVGEGT. CDR3 nucleotides: TGTGCCAGCAGTTACGGGACTAGCGGAGTCAAGCAGTACTTC. Translating gives CASSYGTSGVKQYF.

The J gene is TRBJ1-2, the V gene TRBV28; D remains ambiguous. The CDR3 totals 14 residues. Looked up from germline, CDR1 is MDHEN and CDR2 is SYDVKM. Deletions cut 5 bases from V and 6 bases from J, with 16 bases between. The CDR3 DNA is TGTGCCAGCAGTCCCCCCGGGTCCGGGGATGGCTACACCTTC. Encoded protein: CASSPPGSGDGYTF.

The rearrangement links TRBV28 to TRBJ1-5, with D unclear. CDR3 size: 13 residues. Per the germline V gene, CDR1 is MDHEN and CDR2 is SYDVKM. With 6 bases removed from V and 11 bases from J, the gap between germline ends came to 17 bases. Here the CDR3 DNA reads TGTGCCAGCAGGCCGGGGAACCTCGGGGCCCAGCATTTT. This encodes CASRPGNLGAQHF.

This clone was seen a single time. The CDR3: CASSPPGTTPTIYF. The DNA of the CDR3 is TGTGCCAGCAGCCCCCCAGGGACAACCCCCACCATATATTTT. This chain links TRBV9 with TRBJ1-3; D is possibly TRBD1 (6 bases). V was clipped by 4 bases and J by 9 bases, with 17 bases between them. The CDR3 runs to 14 residues. CDR1 and CDR2 (germline): SGDLS, YYNGEE.

This chain uses TRBV6-4 with TRBJ2-1, with D tentatively TRBD2 (6 bases). The CDR3 runs to 13 residues. V was clipped by 3 bases and J by 8 bases, with 11 bases between them. Germline CDR1 MRHNA, CDR2 SNTAGT. The CDR3 coding sequence is TGTGCCAGCAGTGAGTGGGGGGTCCATGAGCAGTTCTTC. Translated: CASSEWGVHEQFF.

This sequence joins TRBV6-5 and TRBJ1-2, with D unresolved. In germline, CDR1 is MNHEY, CDR2 SVGAGI. Trimming left V 2 bases short and J 4 bases short, with 8 bases between. The CDR3 spans 13 residues. CDR3 protein: CASSYGQVYGYTF. The DNA for the CDR3 is TGTGCCAGCAGTTACGGCCAGGTCTATGGCTACACCTTC.

This chain connects TRBV27 to TRBJ1-1, with D possibly matching TRBD1 (6 bases). Germline-derived CDR1 and CDR2 are MNHEY and SMNVEV (reference sequence). The CDR3 is 15 residues long. V was trimmed by 2 bases and J by 2 bases, leaving 12 bases between them. The CDR3 DNA reads as TGTGCCAGCAGTTTAAGGCCCAGGGGAAACACTGAAGCTTTCTTT. Residues: CASSLRPRGNTEAFF.

V usage is TRBV19 and J usage is TRBJ2-1; D gene uncertain. Germline V gives CDR1 LNHDA, CDR2 SQIVND (reference sequence). V was trimmed by 6 bases and J by 12 bases, leaving 15 bases between them. This CDR3 region has 12 residues. The CDR3, as DNA: TGTGCCAGTAGCCGGCCGCCCGCGGCGCAGTTCTTC. This translates into CASSRPPAAQFF.

The V gene is TRBV30, the J gene TRBJ1-5; D may be TRBD1 (5 bases). Trimming shortened V by 3 bases and J by 6 bases, and 24 bases separated the two germline ends. Germline V CDR1 and CDR2: GTSNPN, SVGIG (reference sequence). The CDR3 loop spans 17 amino acids. The CDR3 reads CAWSARRAGVTGQPQHF. In DNA, the CDR3 is TGTGCCTGGAGCGCAAGGCGAGCTGGGGTTACAGGTCAGCCCCAGCATTTT.

The CDR3 sequence is CASVGRNSTDTQYF. The CDR3 DNA is TGTGCCAGCGTGGGCAGGAATAGCACAGATACGCAGTATTTT. This chain uses TRBV9 with TRBJ2-3; D is uncertain. V was cut by 7 bases and J by 0 bases, with 12 bases left in between. In germline, CDR1 is SGDLS, CDR2 YYNGEE. The CDR3 is 14 amino acids.

V and J are TRBV7-2 and TRBJ2-5, with 7 bases aligning to TRBD2. J was trimmed by 1 base and V by 2 bases; bases with no gene match: 4. The CDR3 runs to 15 residues. Germline V gene sequence: CDR1 SGHTA, CDR2 FQGNSA. In DNA form, the CDR3 reads TGTGCCAGCAGCTTAAGGGCTAGCGGCCAAGAGACCCAGTACTTC. Its protein product is CASSLRASGQETQYF.

V usage is TRBV9 and J usage is TRBJ2-3; D might be TRBD2 (6 bases). Between the trimmed V and J ends, which lost 3 bases and 3 bases, there was a span of 17 bases. The CDR3 is 16 amino acids. Per the germline V gene, CDR1 is SGDLS and CDR2 is YYNGEE. CDR3: CASSGWEAGGTDTQYF. CDR3 DNA sequence: TGTGCCAGCAGCGGTTGGGAGGCCGGAGGGACAGATACGCAGTATTTT.